The rows below give T cell receptor beta chains drawn from one sample of a study of blood T cell repertoires in COVID-19. Some clones are missing from TCRdb's copy, which holds only in-frame ones; the method was immunoSEQ multiplex PCR. The data show tens of thousands of clones, about nine tenths seen once. Material: peripheral blood. The receptors here all came from a man in his sixties with active COVID-19. CDR3s include the opening cysteine and the closing phenylalanine or tryptophan. Fields, in order: J gene, V gene, D gene, CDR3 DNA, CDR3 protein. A D gene is named only where the DNA matches it firmly.

J: TRBJ2-2
V: TRBV7-8
D: -
DNA: TGTGCCAGCAGCACCGGGGTCCCCAACACCGGGGAGCTGTTTTTT
CDR3: CASSTGVPNTGELFF

J: TRBJ2-7
V: TRBV11-2
D: TRBD1
DNA: TGTGCCAGCAGCAATACCCCGACAGGGGCCGACGAGCAGTACTTC
CDR3: CASSNTPTGADEQYF

J: TRBJ2-5
V: TRBV7-2
D: -
DNA: TGTGCCAGCAGCTCGGTCCTACAAGAGACCCAGTACTTC
CDR3: CASSSVLQETQYF

J: TRBJ2-7
V: TRBV20-1
D: TRBD2
DNA: TGCAGCACCTCTAGCGGCTACGAGCAGTACTTC
CDR3: CSTSSGYEQYF

J: TRBJ2-2
V: TRBV19
D: -
DNA: TGTGCCAGTAGGAGGGGGGGTACCGGGGAGCTGTTTTTT
CDR3: CASRRGGTGELFF

J: TRBJ1-1
V: TRBV19
D: -
DNA: TGTGCCAGTAGTTCTCAGGGATCCGTCACTGAAGCTTTCTTT
CDR3: CASSSQGSVTEAFF

J: TRBJ2-6
V: TRBV30
D: -
DNA: TGTGCCTGGAGCTCCGGCTCTGGGGCCAACGTCCTGACTTTC
CDR3: CAWSSGSGANVLTF

J: TRBJ2-2
V: TRBV19
D: TRBD2
DNA: TGTGCCAGTAGTACTTTAGGACTAGCGGGAGCGGACACCGGGGAGCTGTTTTTT
CDR3: CASSTLGLAGADTGELFF

J: TRBJ1-2
V: TRBV25-1
D: TRBD1
DNA: TGTGCCAGCAGTTTGACAGGGGCCTCCTATGGCTACACCTTC
CDR3: CASSLTGASYGYTF

J: TRBJ1-5
V: TRBV2
D: TRBD1
DNA: TGTGCCAGCGGAGCGACCGGGACAGGGGATCAGCCCCAGCATTTT
CDR3: CASGATGTGDQPQHF

J: TRBJ2-5
V: TRBV19
D: -
DNA: TGTGCCAGTAGTATCGAGGGCCCAGAGACCCAGTACTTC
CDR3: CASSIEGPETQYF